This T cell receptor (beta chain) was sequenced in a study of T cells in Graves' hyperthyroidism and ophthalmopathy. Authors of the study amplified TCR beta CDR3 regions from RNA transcripts. Using the HTBI primer set, a first-round RT-PCR was run on the TCR CDR3. TCRdb re-derived calls from the multiplex PCR reads in MiXCR, one entry per CDR3 protein. This table holds hundreds of thousands of distinct CDR3 sequences, around 25% found once. V was cut by 6 bases and J by 6 bases, with 24 bases left in between. The CDR3 has 16 amino acids. CDR1 DFQATT and CDR2 SNEGSKA come from the germline V gene (reference sequence). This clonotype was picked up many times.

This chain joins TRBV20-1 and TRBJ1-5, with D possibly matching TRBD1 (6 bases). Sequenced input: blood. This clonotype was obtained from a woman between 35 and 50 years old with Graves' ophthalmopathy. The CDR3 protein is CSAHPATGGVVQPQHF. CDR3 DNA sequence: TGCAGTGCCCACCCCGCGACAGGAGGGGTTGTTCAGCCCCAGCATTTT.